These T cell receptor beta chains were read from a single sample in a study of response to subunit inactivated influenza vaccine. A single record per CDR3 protein comes from TCRdb applying MiXCR to the RT-PCR reads. This sample has approximately 500,000 distinct CDR3 sequences, with roughly 15% found just once. Here the sequenced sample was PBMCs from blood, taken roughly 12 days after vaccination. These TCRs come from a man aged 45-65 years who received an inactivated influenza vaccine. Both conserved end residues are part of each CDR3. The D gene is left open where the match is weak. Clone size is not always given. Where it is, it says once, few, many or a class for expanded clones.

-	-	TRBJ2-2	TRBV2	CATTRSGELFF	TGTGCCACTACCAGGTCCGGGGAGCTGTTTTTT
TRBD1	few	TRBJ2-3	TRBV7-9	CASSRTGATDTQYF	TGTGCCAGCAGCCGGACAGGGGCCACAGATACGCAGTATTTT
TRBD2	-	TRBJ2-1	TRBV7-8	CASSVTSGRHNEQFF	TGTGCCAGCAGCGTCACTAGCGGGAGACACAATGAGCAGTTCTTC
-	few	TRBJ2-3	TRBV10-3	CAISVGRERDTQYF	TGTGCCATCAGTGTAGGACGGGAGAGGGATACGCAGTATTTT
-	few	TRBJ2-1	TRBV18	CASSPGSNPEQFF	TGTGCCAGCTCACCGGGGAGTAATCCTGAGCAGTTCTTC
-	-	TRBJ2-1	TRBV7-6	CASSRPPSNEQFF	TGTGCCAGCAGCCGCCCGCCCTCCAATGAGCAGTTCTTC
-	many	TRBJ2-1	TRBV9	CASSVEGRPYNEQFF	TGTGCCAGCAGCGTAGAAGGACGCCCCTACAATGAGCAGTTCTTC
-	few	TRBJ1-4	TRBV14	CASSQARDNDEKLFF	TGTGCCAGCAGCCAAGCCCGGGACAATGATGAAAAACTGTTTTTT
-	-	TRBJ2-7	TRBV7-9	CASSLNRERGQYF	TGTGCCAGCAGCTTAAATCGGGAAAGAGGGCAGTACTTC
-	few	TRBJ2-2	TRBV24-1	CATSDPAVTGELFF	TGTGCCACCAGTGATCCCGCCGTCACCGGGGAGCTGTTTTTT
TRBD2	many	TRBJ2-1	TRBV5-1	CASSSGTSNEQFF	TGCGCCAGCAGTTCGGGGACTAGTAATGAGCAGTTCTTC
TRBD2	few	TRBJ2-1	TRBV7-2	CASSVLAGGQFF	TGTGCCAGCAGCGTACTAGCGGGGGGGCAGTTCTTC
-	few	TRBJ1-2	TRBV29-1	CSVEDRARDF	TGCAGCGTTGAAGATCGGGCCAGGGACTTC
-	few	TRBJ2-1	TRBV29-1	CSAAESGISYNEQFF	TGCAGCGCCGCCGAGTCGGGCATTTCCTACAATGAGCAGTTCTTC
-	-	TRBJ1-1	TRBV29-1	CSVVRQLNTEAFF	TGCAGCGTTGTCCGACAATTGAACACTGAAGCTTTCTTT
-	once	TRBJ2-2	TRBV6-2/TRBV6-3	CASSYSFSAANTGELFF	TGTGCCAGCAGTTACTCCTTTTCGGCAGCCAACACCGGGGAGCTGTTTTTT
-	-	TRBJ2-6	TRBV5-8	CASTWVPTSGANVLTF	TGTGCCAGCACCTGGGTTCCAACCTCTGGGGCCAACGTCCTGACTTTC
TRBD2	few	TRBJ2-1	TRBV28	CASSSHDSSGGLGSYNEQFF	TGTGCCAGCAGTTCCCACGACTCCAGCGGGGGGCTCGGCTCCTACAATGAGCAGTTCTTC
TRBD2	-	TRBJ2-1	TRBV9	CASSVSGGAGDEQFF	TGTGCCAGCAGCGTATCGGGGGGGGCCGGCGATGAGCAGTTCTTC
-	few	TRBJ2-2	TRBV20-1	CSARDLGPGAGELFF	TGCAGTGCTAGAGACCTGGGACCGGGAGCCGGGGAGCTGTTTTTT
TRBD1	few	TRBJ1-6	TRBV15	CATSMNRGGSPLHF	TGTGCCACCAGCATGAACAGGGGCGGTTCACCCCTCCACTTT
-	-	TRBJ2-7	TRBV5-1	CASSLGDGGSSYEQYF	TGCGCCAGCAGCTTGGGGGACGGAGGGTCCTCATACGAGCAGTACTTC
-	-	TRBJ1-1	TRBV5-1	CASSLFDSSDTEAFF	TGCGCCAGCAGCTTGTTTGACAGTTCGGATACTGAAGCTTTCTTT
TRBD1	many	TRBJ2-7	TRBV5-1	CASSTVTGSFFYEQYF	TGCGCCAGCAGCACCGTGACAGGGTCGTTCTTCTACGAGCAGTACTTC
-	few	TRBJ2-5	TRBV12-3/TRBV12-4	CASSISDGRRETQYF	TGTGCCAGCAGTATTAGCGACGGCCGACGAGAGACCCAGTACTTC
-	few	TRBJ2-5	TRBV6-5	CASSYSPTGGTQYF	TGTGCCAGCAGTTACTCGCCGACCGGGGGGACCCAGTACTTC
-	-	TRBJ2-7	TRBV5-1	CASSVDTNYEQYF	TGCGCCAGCAGCGTGGACACAAACTACGAGCAGTACTTC
-	-	TRBJ2-2	TRBV7-2	CASSSRGGLVFGELFF	TGTGCCAGCAGCTCGAGGGGGGGATTGGTTTTCGGGGAGCTGTTTTTT
TRBD2	few	TRBJ2-5	TRBV20-1	CSPQTSGRAQETQYF	TGCAGTCCTCAAACTAGCGGGAGGGCCCAAGAGACCCAGTACTTC
-	-	TRBJ2-2	TRBV4-1	CASSQAPRGGGELFF	TGCGCCAGCAGCCAAGCACCGCGGGGCGGAGGGGAGCTGTTTTTT
-	many	TRBJ1-1	TRBV11-2	CASNPTLMNTEAFF	TGTGCCAGCAATCCAACACTCATGAACACTGAAGCTTTCTTT
-	many	TRBJ1-4	TRBV20-1	CSAIGETNEKLFF	TGCAGTGCTATAGGGGAAACTAATGAAAAACTGTTTTTT
TRBD1	few	TRBJ2-7	TRBV5-1	CATSRGTGSHEQYF	TGCGCCACCTCCAGGGGGACAGGGTCCCACGAGCAGTACTTC
-	few	TRBJ2-7	TRBV5-1	CASSLTRYEQYF	TGCGCCAGCAGCTTGACACGTTACGAGCAGTACTTC
-	-	TRBJ1-1	TRBV11-2	CASSLDRKRTEAFF	TGTGCCAGCAGCTTAGATCGAAAACGGACTGAAGCTTTCTTT
-	few	TRBJ1-2	TRBV3-1	CASSQGGAEGYTF	TGTGCCAGCAGCCAAGGGGGGGCGGAAGGCTACACCTTC
-	few	TRBJ1-5	TRBV5-5	CASSLGWGTKNQPQHF	TGTGCCAGCAGCTTGGGTTGGGGGACAAAAAATCAGCCCCAGCATTTT
-	-	TRBJ1-1	TRBV29-1	CSVGPGDTEAFF	TGCAGCGTTGGGCCCGGGGACACTGAAGCTTTCTTT
-	-	TRBJ2-3	TRBV12-3/TRBV12-4	CASSLGYDTQYF	TGTGCCAGCAGTTTAGGGTACGATACGCAGTATTTT
TRBD1	few	TRBJ2-2	TRBV6-2/TRBV6-3	CASSHRGNTGELFF	TGTGCCAGCAGTCACAGGGGGAACACCGGGGAGCTGTTTTTT
TRBD1	few	TRBJ1-1	TRBV10-2	CASSEYWFGTTGVNTEAFF	TGCGCCAGCAGTGAGTACTGGTTCGGTACGACAGGGGTCAACACTGAAGCTTTCTTT
-	many	TRBJ2-7	TRBV11-2	CASSFRPSQHSYEQYF	TGTGCCAGCAGCTTCCGGCCGAGTCAACATTCCTACGAGCAGTACTTC
TRBD2	-	TRBJ2-1	TRBV7-2	CASSLSSGGPGYNEQFF	TGTGCCAGCAGCTTAAGTAGCGGGGGCCCCGGGTACAATGAGCAGTTCTTC
-	-	TRBJ1-5	TRBV12-3/TRBV12-4	CASSPQGRSNQPQHF	TGTGCCAGCAGCCCACAGGGCAGGAGCAATCAGCCCCAGCATTTT
-	-	TRBJ2-3	TRBV4-2	CASSQDLGFVNTQYF	TGTGCCAGCAGCCAAGATCTGGGTTTCGTAAATACGCAGTATTTT